This TCR beta chain comes out of a study of tumor-infiltrating lymphocytes in primary liver carcinoma. Whole-study context: The yield of productive TCRbeta reads per sample was roughly 3.65 to 8 million and was similar across tissue types.

V gave up 6 bases and J gave up 5 bases, with 16 bases separating them. Germline CDR1 and CDR2: MNHEY and SVGAGI. The CDR3 runs to 14 residues. With regard to this clonotype: The antigen remains undetermined.

Researchers generated TCR beta cDNA from about 500 ng of total RNA, relying on a constant-region primer. Slightly modified ARM-PCR with three nested multiplex PCR rounds yielded TCR beta libraries. Investigators reported that the first two PCR rounds, at 9 to 11 cycles each, used TRBV1-TRBV30 forward primers with a C-beta reverse primer. A single record per CDR3 protein comes from TCRdb applying MiXCR to the multiplex PCR reads. The profile covers 330,000 or so distinct CDR3 sequences, with roughly two thirds appearing a single time and about 6.5% taken by the ten largest. Broader study findings: Tumor-blood pairs (like tumor-adjacent pairs) overlapped less than tumor region pairs did.

Alongside blood RNA obtained from unsorted whole blood, germline DNA was also extracted. The patients carried chronic HBV infection and had received no treatment. Input material: peripheral blood. The receptor was isolated from a man between 35 and 55 years old with primary liver carcinoma and hepatitis B virus infection. J is TRBJ2-5 and V is TRBV6-5; tentatively, D is TRBD2 (6 bases). The CDR3 reads CASRSSGGGETQYF. In DNA, the CDR3 is TGTGCCAGCAGGAGCAGCGGTGGGGGGGAGACCCAGTACTTC.